The clone carrying this T cell receptor (beta chain) came up once. This sample stems from a study of blood T cell repertoires in COVID-19. Using immunoSEQ multiplex PCR, the repertoire was profiled, and TCRdb retains in-frame clones only, with some absent. The data contain 150,000 to 200,000 clones, 88% of them seen just once; the ten biggest clones take up approximately 9%. The CDR3 contains 16 residues. Trimming removed 6 bases from V and 2 bases from J, with 16 bases in between. The germline gives CDR1 MNHEY, CDR2 SMNVEV (reference sequence). What was sequenced was PBMCs or T cells enriched from blood (not recorded which). This sequence was found in a woman aged 18-29 years who had recovered from COVID-19. The chain uses TRBV27 and TRBJ1-4; possible D gene TRBD1, 6 bases. This chain's CDR3 is CASRGGAGTTNEKLFF. The CDR3 DNA follows: TGTGCCAGCAGGGGGGGGGCGGGAACGACTAATGAAAAACTGTTTTTT.